Below are 12 T cell receptor beta chains sequenced from a single sample in a study of cytomegalovirus exposure and HLA in healthy donors. PCR involved 60 Vbeta and 13 Jbeta primers. Generated by immunoSEQ multiplex PCR, the TCRdb table keeps only in-frame clones and is missing some. Here the sample table reports 38,000 or so clones. Sequencing was performed on PBMCs. These receptors were collected from a man in his forties in good health and CMV-seropositive.

This chain uses TRBV5-8 with TRBJ1-2; a weak D match, TRBD1 (6 bases). Germline V gives CDR1 SGHTS, CDR2 YDEGEE. The CDR3 contains 13 residues. With 0 bases removed from V and 6 bases from J, the gap between germline ends came to 9 bases. The CDR3 region is CASSLEAGDGYTF. DNA for the CDR3: TGTGCCAGCAGCTTGGAGGCAGGGGATGGCTACACCTTC. Drawing the rest from reference TRBV5-8 and TRBJ1-2, the complete variable domain is EAGVTQSPTHLIKTRGQQATLRCSPISGHTSVYWYQQALGLGLQFLLWYDEGEERNRGNFPPRFSGRQFPNYSSELNVNALELEDSALYLCASSLEAGDGYTFGSGTRLTVV.

This chain joins TRBV28 and TRBJ1-4, with 7 bases lining up with TRBD1. With 4 bases clipped from V and 8 bases from J, the junction kept 7 bases outside the gene matches. From germline, CDR1 is MDHEN and CDR2 SYDVKM. This CDR3 spans 14 amino acids. In DNA form, the CDR3 reads TGTGCCAGCAGTTCCGGGACAGACCCAGAAAAACTGTTTTTT. Residues: CASSSGTDPEKLFF.

The chain joins TRBV5-1 to TRBJ2-5, with 10 bases fitting TRBD2. The CDR3 runs to 15 residues. Germline V gene lookup returns CDR1 SGHRS and CDR2 YFSETQ. V was clipped by 4 bases and J by 5 bases; unmatched bases: 8. The CDR3 is CASSGGLAVGETQYF. In DNA form, the CDR3 reads TGCGCCAGCAGCGGAGGACTAGCGGTAGGGGAGACCCAGTACTTC.

This chain connects TRBV18 to TRBJ2-7; D possibly corresponds to TRBD1 (5 bases). The CDR3 is 14 amino acids. V lost 2 bases and J lost 4, with 12 bases in between. Germline CDR1 reads KGHSH; CDR2 reads LQKENI. The CDR3 nucleotides read TGTGCCAGCTCACCAGTTGCGGACAAATACGAGCAGTACTTC. Translation gives CASSPVADKYEQYF. Variable domain in full (rest from reference TRBV18 and TRBJ2-7): NAGVMQNPRHLVRRRGQEARLRCSPMKGHSHVYWYRQLPEEGLKFMVYLQKENIIDESGMPKERFSAEFPKEGPSILRIQQVVRGDSAAYFCASSPVADKYEQYFGPGTRLTVT.

The chain combines TRBV6-5 with TRBJ2-1; the D is unclear. The CDR3 loop spans 13 amino acids. Germline loops: CDR1 MNHEY, CDR2 SVGAGI. V was clipped by 5 bases and J by 5 bases, with 10 bases between them. The CDR3 sequence is CASSIRVNNEQFF. In DNA form, the CDR3 reads TGTGCCAGCAGTATCCGGGTTAACAATGAGCAGTTCTTC.

The rearrangement uses TRBV30 and TRBJ2-1; TRBD2 matches at 14 bases. The trim removed 3 bases at V and 13 bases at J, leaving 11 bases unmatched. The CDR3 runs 15 residues. The germline V gene encodes CDR1 GTSNPN and CDR2 SVGIG (reference sequence). CDR3 coding DNA: TGTGCCTGGAGGCCCCCTGGACTAGCGGGAGGCTTACAGTTCTTC. Translation gives CAWRPPGLAGGLQFF.

The rearrangement joins TRBV5-1 to TRBJ2-1, with TRBD2 identical over 7 bases. The V gene's germline CDR1 is SGHRS and CDR2 YFSETQ. The CDR3 has 16 amino acids. V shed 1 base and J 6 bases; nucleotides not matched to a gene: 10. The CDR3 protein is CASSLNVGRGFNEQFF. For the CDR3, the DNA is TGCGCCAGCAGCTTGAACGTGGGGAGGGGTTTCAATGAGCAGTTCTTC.

The gene calls are TRBV7-2 and TRBJ2-7, with 8 bases aligning to TRBD1. The CDR3 loop spans 17 amino acids. With V trimmed by 1 base and J by 3 bases, 11 bases remained unmatched. Germline V CDR1 and CDR2: SGHTA, FQGNSA. The CDR3 loop is CASSLVEGQVKNYEQYF. The CDR3 DNA reads as TGTGCCAGCAGCTTAGTAGAGGGACAGGTAAAGAACTACGAGCAGTACTTC.

The chain joins TRBV30 to TRBJ1-2; D gene unclear. The CDR3 spans 15 residues. CDR1 and CDR2 from the germline V gene are GTSNPN and SVGIG (reference sequence). V was clipped by 3 bases and J by 0 bases, with 14 bases between them. The CDR3 DNA is TGTGCCTGGAGCGCCTGGGGAGCTCCTAACTATGGCTACACCTTC. Protein product: CAWSAWGAPNYGYTF.

The chain employs TRBV6-1 and TRBJ2-1; TRBD2 matches at 8 bases. Germline V CDR1 and CDR2: MNHNS, SASEGT. There are 15 residues in the CDR3. The J segment lost 13 bases and the V segment lost 8 bases, leaving 19 bases of the junction unmatched. CDR3 bases: TGTGCCAGCCTTCCTACCGGGACTAGTTCTCTACGTCAGTTCTTC. Translation: CASLPTGTSSLRQFF.

The chain links TRBV6-5 to TRBJ2-5; the match to TRBD2 covers 11 bases. CDR3 length equals 16 residues. Germline V lookup: CDR1 MNHEY, CDR2 SVGAGI. J gave up 2 bases and V 2 bases, and 4 bases lay outside the gene matches. CDR3 DNA sequence: TGTGCCAGCAGTTACCGGGGACTAGCGGTTCAAGAGACCCAGTACTTC. Translating gives CASSYRGLAVQETQYF.

The CDR3 loop reads CASSYAETAISFF. In DNA, the CDR3 is TGTGCCAGCAGTTACGCGGAGACAGCAATATCTTTCTTT. The chain is built from TRBV6-5 and TRBJ1-1; maybe TRBD1 (5 bases). CDR3 size: 13 residues. CDR1 and CDR2 from the germline V gene are MNHEY and SVGAGI. V dropped 2 bases and J dropped 12 bases, with 16 bases sitting between them.